What follows is one T cell receptor beta chain and its context. Antigen: not known. The source of the sample is a study of cytotoxic CD8 clonotypes in ibrutinib-treated CLL. Study outcomes and limitations: The study found public clonotypes uncommon, contracting or stable on treatment. T-cell clonality at baseline went above that of age-matched healthy donors and rose and fell with circulating CD8+ T-cell counts. Clonality increased at ibrutinib response and stayed stable in sustained remission. At progression, however, it fell back toward baseline.

The assay was immunoSEQ multiplex PCR, and TCRdb's table has in-frame clones only and misses some. The sample carries roughly 250,000 clones, 60% to 75% recorded once. PBMCs were cryopreserved, and 1.5 to 2 micrograms of genomic DNA from them went into TCR beta libraries. This CDR3 comprises 11 residues. The germline V gene encodes CDR1 SGHDT and CDR2 YYEEEE. Trimming took 3 bases from V and 2 from J, leaving 3 bases between them. The V gene is TRBV5-6, the J gene TRBJ2-7, with unresolved D. The sequence came from a human donor with chronic lymphocytic leukemia. The input for sequencing was PBMCs, taken after 24 months of ibrutinib treatment. CDR3 residues: CASSSPYEQYF. CDR3 DNA sequence: TGTGCCAGCAGCTCCCCCTACGAGCAGTACTTC.